The 7 T cell receptor beta chains presented below share a single source sample, sequenced in a study of T-cell reconstitution after alpha-beta-depleted transplantation in children. The authors prepared the TCRbeta library with unique molecular identifiers. One entry per CDR3 protein, called by TCRdb with MiXCR from the PCR reads. The sample includes hundreds of thousands of distinct CDR3 sequences, around 12% of them seen just once. Specimen: PBMCs from the stem cell graft donor, collected from the stem cell graft. Receptors were obtained from a human donor who donated a stem cell graft to a child with acute lymphoblastic leukemia.

The chain has TRBV6-1 and TRBJ1-1; 7 bases align to TRBD1. CDR3 length: 16 residues. V trimming: 6 bases; J trimming: 0 bases; junction bases outside the gene matches: 10. The germline CDR1 and CDR2 sequences are MNHNS and SASEGT. CDR3 protein: CASRSRDRRMNTEAFF. Here the CDR3 DNA reads TGTGCCAGCAGAAGCCGGGACAGAAGAATGAACACTGAAGCTTTCTTT.

The table lists this clonotype with many counts. The V gene is TRBV7-8, the J gene TRBJ2-4, with TRBD1 matching 7 bases. The junction had 9 bases not matched to a gene; V was cut back by 5 bases and J by 2 bases. The germline V gene encodes CDR1 SGHVS and CDR2 FQNEAQ. This CDR3 spans 16 amino acids. Written as DNA, the CDR3 is TGTGCCAGCAGCGGCCGGACAGGTTTATCCAAAAACATTCAGTACTTC. Protein sequence: CASSGRTGLSKNIQYF.

This clonotype came up many times. The V gene is TRBV10-3, the J gene TRBJ2-5, with D perhaps assigned TRBD1 or TRBD2 (6 bases each). Germline-derived CDR1 and CDR2 are ENHRY and SYGVKD. V gave up 10 bases and J gave up 5 bases, with 20 bases separating them. This CDR3 spans 14 amino acids. CDR3 DNA sequence: TGTGCCACATCTACGGGGGCCGGTATGGAGACCCAGTACTTC. Residues: CATSTGAGMETQYF.

This clonotype was seen ten or more times. CDR3 DNA: TGCGCCAGCAGCCCGGACCGCGGGACAGGGGAGTTCTACGAGCAGTACTTC. Its translation is CASSPDRGTGEFYEQYF. The J gene is TRBJ2-7, the V gene TRBV5-1; TRBD1 matches 10 bases. Germline V lookup: CDR1 SGHRS, CDR2 YFSETQ. The CDR3 is 17 residues long. V was pared by 4 bases and J by 3 bases, with 13 bases of the junction left unmatched.

This clonotype was seen just once. A much larger clone sits a single nucleotide away, making a read error possible. The genes are TRBV6-2 or TRBV6-3 and TRBJ2-3; 10 bases are a match to TRBD1. This CDR3 has 14 amino acids. Germline V gene sequence: CDR1 MNHEY, CDR2 SVGEGT. CDR3: CASRPTGGTDMQYF. The CDR3 DNA is TGTGCCAGCAGACCGACAGGGGGCACAGATATGCAGTATTTT.

This clonotype was counted at least ten times. This chain links TRBV7-9 with TRBJ2-2, with 10 bases aligning to TRBD2. CDR3 length: 16 amino acids. V trimming: 6 bases; J trimming: 2 bases; junction bases outside the gene matches: 6. Germline V gene data show CDR1 as SEHNR and CDR2 as FQNEAQ (reference sequence). CDR3 amino acids: CASRPGTSVNTGELFF. The CDR3 bases are TGTGCCAGCAGACCCGGGACTAGCGTCAACACCGGGGAGCTGTTTTTT.

The chain carries TRBV7-2 and TRBJ1-2; D possibly corresponds to TRBD1 (6 bases). Trimming cost V 0 bases and J 2 bases, with 22 bases left between them. Germline V gene sequence: CDR1 SGHTA, CDR2 FQGNSA. The CDR3 extends over 19 amino acids. CDR3 loop: CASSLALWGRTTQNYGYTF. The CDR3 DNA sequence: TGTGCCAGCAGCTTAGCGCTTTGGGGGCGTACTACCCAGAACTATGGCTACACCTTC.